Below, 28 T cell receptor beta chains from the same sample are listed, as sequenced in a study of shared clonotypes between healthy human individuals. Using immunoSEQ multiplex PCR, the repertoire was profiled, and TCRdb retains in-frame clones only, with some absent. The data show some 1,100,000 clones, approximately 80% seen once. Specimen: memory CD4+ T cells from PBMCs. Subset reported: CD45RA-negative fraction. The receptors shown here come from a man in his late teens or twenties in good health. Some clones in this sample may be carry-over from other donors' samples.

The chain employs TRBV18 and TRBJ2-1; tentative D call: TRBD1 (5 bases). This CDR3 contains 13 residues. Germline V gene data show CDR1 as KGHSH and CDR2 as LQKENI. V lost 4 bases and J 9 bases, leaving 13 bases between the germline ends. The CDR3: CASSLKERGEQFF. The CDR3 nucleotides are TGTGCCAGCTCACTCAAGGAAAGGGGTGAGCAGTTCTTC.

The chain employs TRBV19 and TRBJ1-2; no definite D call. The length of the CDR3 is 17 residues. The V end was cut by 5 bases, the J end by 0 bases, with 19 bases between. CDR1 LNHDA and CDR2 SQIVND come from the germline V gene (reference sequence). Here the CDR3 reads CASSFRREKTANYGYTF. In DNA form, the CDR3 reads TGTGCCAGTAGTTTTCGGAGGGAAAAAACTGCTAACTATGGCTACACCTTC.

The chain uses TRBV7-6 and TRBJ2-1; D is unresolved. The V and J ends lost 4 bases and 9 bases respectively, with 13 bases between them. The CDR3 contains 13 residues. Germline V lookup: CDR1 SGHVS, CDR2 FNYEAQ. In DNA form, the CDR3 reads TGTGCCAGCAGCTCACCCCGTAAGGTTGAGCAGTTCTTC. Its translation: CASSSPRKVEQFF.

This clone has a single count. The J gene is TRBJ1-3, the V gene TRBV6-1, with no clear D. This CDR3 comprises 14 residues. V was pared by 5 bases and J by 1 base, with 9 bases between. The germline gives CDR1 MNHNS, CDR2 SASEGT. CDR3 residues: CASSPGLSGNTIYF. DNA for the CDR3: TGTGCCAGCAGTCCAGGCTTATCTGGAAACACCATATATTTT.

This clone showed up just once. The chain has TRBV28 and TRBJ2-3; a weak D match, TRBD1 (5 bases). This CDR3 comprises 16 residues. From germline, CDR1 is MDHEN and CDR2 SYDVKM. The V gene lost 8 bases and the J gene lost 2 bases, with 20 bases spanning the gap. For the CDR3, the DNA is TGTGCCAGCGGGGCCCCTAGTCAGTTCCTCACAGATACGCAGTATTTT. Its protein is CASGAPSQFLTDTQYF.

This clone appeared once. This rearrangement joins TRBV30 to TRBJ1-2, with unresolved D. Trimming took 8 bases from V and 2 from J, leaving 18 bases between them. The V gene's germline CDR1 is GTSNPN and CDR2 SVGIG (reference sequence). This CDR3 is built from 14 residues. The CDR3 sequence is CAGLPPTQNYGYTF. The CDR3 DNA is TGTGCCGGACTACCCCCTACTCAAAACTATGGCTACACCTTC.

The rearrangement uses TRBV18 and TRBJ2-4, with D maybe TRBD2 (6 bases). V lost 3 bases, J lost 6 bases, and 18 bases lay in between. Germline V gene sequence: CDR1 KGHSH, CDR2 LQKENI. This CDR3 has 16 residues. CDR3 residues: CASSPVDGLPLNIQYF. CDR3 bases: TGTGCCAGCTCACCGGTTGACGGACTACCTTTAAACATTCAGTACTTC. The whole variable domain, filled in from reference TRBV18 and TRBJ2-4, reads NAGVMQNPRHLVRRRGQEARLRCSPMKGHSHVYWYRQLPEEGLKFMVYLQKENIIDESGMPKERFSAEFPKEGPSILRIQQVVRGDSAAYFCASSPVDGLPLNIQYFGAGTRLSVL.

The chain employs TRBV6-1 and TRBJ2-7; TRBD1 aligns across 9 bases. The CDR3 consists of 14 residues. Germline V lookup: CDR1 MNHNS, CDR2 SASEGT. V lost 6 bases and J lost 3; bases outside the gene matches: 6. CDR3 residues: CASRPGQGNYEQYF. Here the CDR3 DNA reads TGTGCCAGCAGGCCAGGACAGGGGAACTACGAGCAGTACTTC.

V is TRBV10-3 and J is TRBJ2-5, with 8 bases fitting TRBD1. Germline assignment: CDR1 ENHRY and CDR2 SYGVKD. This CDR3 spans 15 amino acids. The trim removed 4 bases at V and 5 bases at J, leaving 9 bases unmatched. CDR3 sequence: CAISASQGVVETQYF. The DNA of the CDR3 is TGTGCCATCAGTGCATCACAGGGGGTGGTGGAGACCCAGTACTTC.

The chain is built from TRBV19 and TRBJ2-5, with D tentatively TRBD1 (5 bases). V shed 3 bases and J shed 4 bases, with 18 bases lying between them. There are 16 residues in the CDR3. Germline CDR1 LNHDA, CDR2 SQIVND (reference sequence). The CDR3 nucleotides read TGTGCCAGTAGTATGAAGGGCAGGGTATGGGGAGAGACCCAGTACTTC. Its protein is CASSMKGRVWGETQYF.

As concerns this clone: Other DNA sequences in the same sample also yield this CDR3. The chain is built from TRBV7-9 and TRBJ2-7; no definite D call. CDR3 length: 11 amino acids. Germline-derived CDR1 and CDR2 are SEHNR and FQNEAQ (reference sequence). Trimming took off 5 bases at V and 2 bases at J, with 4 bases between the two ends. The CDR3 here is CASSSTYEQYF. The DNA of the CDR3 is TGTGCCAGCAGCAGCACCTACGAGCAGTACTTC.

This clone was observed a few times. This chain uses TRBV19 with TRBJ2-5; 9 positions match TRBD1. V dropped 6 bases and J dropped 5; count of bases not matched to a gene: 1. Per germline, CDR1 LNHDA and CDR2 SQIVND (reference sequence). The CDR3 spans 12 residues. DNA for the CDR3: TGTGCCAGTAGCGACAGGGGGGAGACCCAGTACTTC. Residues: CASSDRGETQYF.

J is TRBJ1-2 and V is TRBV28, with 8 positions matching TRBD1. V lost 6 bases and J lost 7; bases outside the gene matches: 7. This CDR3 spans 13 amino acids. The germline V gene has CDR1 MDHEN and CDR2 SYDVKM. CDR3 nucleotides: TGTGCCAGCAGCACTCAGGGGGCGCGTGGCTACACCTTC. This gives the protein CASSTQGARGYTF.

CDR3 protein: CASSTVTDTQYF. In nucleotides, the CDR3 is TGTGCCAGCAGTACTGTCACAGATACGCAGTATTTT. The chain is built from TRBV27 and TRBJ2-3, with D uncertain. V was pared by 5 bases and J by 2 bases, with 5 bases between. The CDR3 covers 12 residues. Germline assignment: CDR1 MNHEY and CDR2 SMNVEV (reference sequence).

The genes are TRBV9 and TRBJ2-5; D may be TRBD1 or TRBD2 (5 bases each). The CDR3 consists of 14 residues. V lost 4 bases to trimming and J lost 2 bases, with 12 bases between them. CDR1 is SGDLS and CDR2 is YYNGEE in the germline V gene. The CDR3 region has the DNA TGTGCCAGCAGCCTGGGACCTATTCAAGAGACCCAGTACTTC. Protein product: CASSLGPIQETQYF.

The rearrangement uses TRBV4-1 and TRBJ2-7; D unclear. CDR1 and CDR2 from the germline V gene are MGHRA and YSYEKL. Trimming removed 4 bases at V and 3 bases at J, with 16 bases between. There are 15 residues in the CDR3. For the CDR3, the DNA is TGCGCCAGCAGCCTTGGCCCCTCCTATCTCTACGAGCAGTACTTC. Protein product: CASSLGPSYLYEQYF.

The chain is built from TRBV6-4 and TRBJ2-3; 7 positions match TRBD2. The germline V gene encodes CDR1 MRHNA and CDR2 SNTAGT. The V and J ends lost 3 bases and 6 bases, in that order; junction bases with no gene match: 9. CDR3 length: 15 residues. CDR3 amino acids: CASSEGRESVDTQYF. CDR3 nucleotide sequence: TGTGCCAGCAGTGAAGGGCGGGAGTCGGTGGATACGCAGTATTTT.

In its sample, this clone was seen a few times. V usage is TRBV2 and J usage is TRBJ2-2, with 8 bases fitting TRBD1. Germline V CDR1 and CDR2: SNHLY, FYNNEI. The J segment lost 0 bases and the V segment lost 6 bases, leaving 3 bases of the junction unmatched. The CDR3 extends over 15 amino acids. Here the CDR3 reads CASRSGQANTGELFF. CDR3 nucleotide sequence: TGTGCCAGCAGGTCGGGACAGGCGAACACCGGGGAGCTGTTTTTT.

This clone was counted a few times. This chain uses TRBV6-6 with TRBJ2-1, with D maybe TRBD1 (5 bases). In germline, CDR1 is MNHNY, CDR2 SVGAGI (reference sequence). Trimming pared 6 bases from V and 7 bases from J, leaving 10 bases between. There are 12 residues in the CDR3. CDR3 sequence reads: CASRNDRNEQFF. The DNA for the CDR3 is TGTGCCAGCAGGAATGACAGAAATGAGCAGTTCTTC.

The gene calls are TRBV2 and TRBJ2-1; TRBD1 agrees at 9 bases. The CDR3 covers 14 residues. Germline-derived CDR1 and CDR2 are SNHLY and FYNNEI. With 6 bases clipped from V and 6 bases from J, the junction kept 6 bases outside the gene matches. CDR3 DNA sequence: TGTGCCAGCAGCGGACAGGGGTGGGTCAATGAGCAGTTCTTC. Translation: CASSGQGWVNEQFF.

The chain combines TRBV28 with TRBJ1-1; D unresolved. Germline V gives CDR1 MDHEN, CDR2 SYDVKM. Trimming took off 5 bases at V and 1 base at J, with 11 bases between the two ends. The CDR3 spans 14 residues. The CDR3 DNA follows: TGTGCCAGCAGTCCGTCTTACAGGAACACTGAAGCTTTCTTT. It codes for CASSPSYRNTEAFF.

The V and J genes are TRBV29-1 and TRBJ2-3, with a tentative D call TRBD2 (6 bases). Looked up from germline, CDR1 is SQVTM and CDR2 is ANQGSEA. The V end was cut by 4 bases, the J end by 0 bases, with 20 bases between. There are 17 residues in the CDR3. The CDR3 sequence is CSVGPSATFSSTDTQYF. Written as DNA, the CDR3 is TGCAGCGTTGGCCCTAGCGCAACTTTTTCTAGCACAGATACGCAGTATTTT.

The rearrangement links TRBV11-2 to TRBJ2-2; D remains ambiguous. Germline V gene sequence: CDR1 SGHAT, CDR2 FQNNGV. With 3 bases removed from V and 5 bases from J, the gap between germline ends came to 10 bases. The CDR3 runs to 14 residues. The CDR3 loop reads CASSFSPETGELFF. CDR3 DNA sequence: TGTGCCAGCAGCTTTAGTCCCGAGACCGGGGAGCTGTTTTTT. Using reference TRBV11-2 and TRBJ2-2 for the parts outside the CDR3, the full variable domain is EAGVAQSPRYKIIEKRQSVAFWCNPISGHATLYWYQQILGQGPKLLIQFQNNGVVDDSQLPKDRFSAERLKGVDSTLKIQPAKLEDSAVYLCASSFSPETGELFFGEGSRLTVL.

V usage is TRBV9 and J usage is TRBJ1-3, with a possible D match to TRBD1 (5 bases). Germline-derived CDR1 and CDR2 are SGDLS and YYNGEE. The CDR3 has 14 residues. The germline V and J ends were trimmed by 0 bases and 1 base, with 5 bases remaining between them. The chain's CDR3 is CASSVGTSGNTIYF. In DNA, the CDR3 is TGTGCCAGCAGCGTAGGGACATCTGGAAACACCATATATTTT.

The rearrangement links TRBV29-1 to TRBJ2-5; 9 bases match TRBD1. The CDR3 consists of 12 residues. Germline CDR1 SQVTM, CDR2 ANQGSEA. V lost 7 bases, J lost 4 bases, and 4 bases stayed unmatched. The CDR3: CSATGGTETQYF. In nucleotides, the CDR3 is TGCAGCGCTACAGGGGGCACAGAGACCCAGTACTTC.

The chain links TRBV5-5 to TRBJ1-2, with D tentatively TRBD1 (5 bases). Trimming removed 3 bases from V and 7 bases from J, with 7 bases in between. The CDR3 is 11 amino acids. Germline CDR1 and CDR2: SGHKS and YYEKEE (reference sequence). In DNA, the CDR3 is TGTGCCAGCAGCTCAGACAGTGGCTACACCTTC. This codes for CASSSDSGYTF. The variable domain in full, with the rest retrieved from reference TRBV5-5 and TRBJ1-2, is DAGVTQSPTHLIKTRGQQVTLRCSPISGHKSVSWYQQVLGQGPQFIFQYYEKEERGRGNFPDRFSARQFPNYSSELNVNALLLGDSALYLCASSSDSGYTFGSGTRLTVV.

V usage is TRBV6-1 and J usage is TRBJ2-7; tentatively, D is TRBD1 (5 bases). V lost 3 bases, J lost 1 base, and 10 bases lay in between. Germline V gene lookup returns CDR1 MNHNS and CDR2 SASEGT. There are 14 residues in the CDR3. The CDR3 is CASSEQGTSYEQYF. DNA of the CDR3: TGTGCCAGCAGTGAGCAGGGAACATCCTACGAGCAGTACTTC.

The CDR3, as DNA: TGTGCCAGTAGTAACAGGGGGCAGGACACCGGGGAGCTGTTTTTT. Its translation: CASSNRGQDTGELFF. The chain couples TRBV19 to TRBJ2-2, with 9 bases fitting TRBD1. The length of the CDR3 is 15 residues. Trimming cost V 4 bases and J 3 bases; bases outside gene matches: 3. CDR1 and CDR2 (germline): LNHDA, SQIVND (reference sequence).